This T cell receptor beta chain derives from a study of CXCR3-negative and CXCR3-positive naive CD8 T cells. Every subset of CD8+ T cells was sorted in triplicate at hundreds of thousands of cells each. Naive CD8+ T cells had a CD45RO-CCR7+CD27+CD95- phenotype. Overall study findings and caveats: For CXCR3-positive naive cells, TRB CDR3s were more hydrophobic than those of CXCR3-negative naive cells. Diversity ran similarly high across both naive subsets but far lower in memory CD8+ cells.

Through 5' RACE with UMI labels, the TRB cDNA libraries were prepared. Using the 5' RACE reads, TCRdb records one entry per CDR3 protein without DNA. The sample holds 70,000 to 95,000 distinct CDR3 sequences. The germline V gene has CDR1 SEHNR and CDR2 FQNEAQ (reference sequence). The CDR3 spans 16 residues. Comment on this clonotype: Its specificity is not known.

Sequenced input: naive CXCR3- CD8+ T cells from blood. The subset is: CD45RO-CCR7+CD27+CD95- naive CD8+ T cells lacking CXCR3 (TNR3-). The chain has TRBV7-9 and TRBJ2-2. The TCR was taken from a human donor in good health. Some clones in this sample may be carry-over from other donors' samples. Here the CDR3 reads CASRPFTEMNTGELFF.